One sample yielded the 25 T cell receptor beta chains listed below, sequenced in a study of early T cells in non-severe SARS-CoV-2 infection. MiXCR, run by TCRdb on the 5' RACE reads, gives a single entry per CDR3 protein. The sample lists fewer than 85,000 distinct CDR3 sequences; less than 15% were seen once. The sequenced sample was whole blood. The source of these receptors is an adult who was a healthcare worker with PCR-confirmed SARS-CoV-2 infection or an uninfected control (not recorded which).

This clonotype showed up many times. The chain combines TRBV7-9 with TRBJ1-1, with TRBD1 as a possible D gene (6 bases). Germline loops: CDR1 SEHNR, CDR2 FQNEAQ (reference sequence). CDR3 size: 13 residues. With 1 base removed from V and 7 bases from J, the gap between germline ends came to 10 bases. CDR3 sequence (DNA): TGTGCCAGCAGCTTAGGGATCAGGGGTGAAGCTTTCTTT. This sequence encodes CASSLGIRGEAFF.

Details on this clonotype: This may arise from a read error, as a much more abundant clone is one base away. The chain couples TRBV28 to TRBJ2-2; no firm D call. Looked up from germline, CDR1 is MDHEN and CDR2 is SYDVKM. This CDR3 region has 13 residues. CDR3 amino acids: CADQDGPTGQLFF. The CDR3 DNA sequence: TGTGCCGACCAGGACGGACCAACCGGGCAGCTGTTTTTT.

This chain links TRBV12-3 or TRBV12-4 with TRBJ2-5; 9 bases map to TRBD1. The CDR3 covers 14 residues. The V and J ends lost 7 bases and 4 bases, in that order; junction bases with no gene match: 7. Written as DNA, the CDR3 is TGTGCCAGCAACCCGGGACAGGGACGAGAGACCCAGTACTTC. It yields the protein CASNPGQGRETQYF.

The genes are TRBV5-1 and TRBJ2-1; maybe TRBD1 (7 bases). The CDR3 has 16 residues. Germline V lookup: CDR1 SGHRS, CDR2 YFSETQ. V was pared by 4 bases and J by 0 bases, with 14 bases between. Here the CDR3 DNA reads TGCGCCAGCAGCCCCCCAGGGGGGAGCTCCTACAATGAGCAGTTCTTC. Translation gives CASSPPGGSSYNEQFF.

The chain uses TRBV5-3 and TRBJ1-5; TRBD1 matches 7 bases. TRBV5-3 falls under the ORF class, with uncertain function. Unmatched junction bases numbered 9, after V lost 3 bases and J lost 0 bases. The CDR3 is made up of 17 amino acids. The CDR3 spells CARSSEPGQYSNQPQHF. CDR3 nucleotides: TGTGCCAGAAGCTCCGAACCGGGACAGTATAGCAATCAGCCCCAGCATTTT.

The sample holds many counts of this clonotype. The V call is TRBV5-4, the J call TRBJ2-3, with unresolved D. This CDR3 contains 12 residues. CDR1 and CDR2 (germline): SGHNT, YYREEE (reference sequence). V was pared by 0 bases and J by 10 bases, with 9 bases between. CDR3 loop: CASSLDRRAQYF. The CDR3 region has the DNA TGTGCCAGCAGCTTGGACCGCCGAGCGCAGTATTTT. Supplemented by reference TRBV5-4 and TRBJ2-3, the full variable domain reads ETGVTQSPTHLIKTRGQQVTLRCSSQSGHNTVSWYQQALGQGPQFIFQYYREEENGRGNFPPRFSGLQFPNYSSELNVNALELDDSALYLCASSLDRRAQYFGPGTRLTVL.

The chain couples TRBV5-1 to TRBJ1-1, with 7 nucleotides matching TRBD1. CDR3 length: 13 residues. Germline V lookup: CDR1 SGHRS, CDR2 YFSETQ. Trimming took 4 bases from V and 4 from J; bases not matched to a gene: 4. CDR3 nucleotides: TGCGCCAGCAGCCCCAGGGGGATCACTGAAGCTTTCTTT. The encoded protein is CASSPRGITEAFF.

This clonotype is a singleton in its sample. The chain employs TRBV28 and TRBJ2-1; the match to TRBD2 covers 10 bases. Unmatched junction bases numbered 10, after V lost 7 bases and J lost 7 bases. CDR1 is MDHEN and CDR2 is SYDVKM in the germline V gene. The CDR3 consists of 15 residues. CDR3 bases: TGTGCCAGCACCCCCGCTCTAGCGGGAGTAAATGAGCAGTTCTTC. Translated: CASTPALAGVNEQFF.

This clonotype showed up just a few times. This rearrangement joins TRBV9 to TRBJ2-2; tentative D call: TRBD1 (6 bases). The V gene's germline CDR1 is SGDLS and CDR2 YYNGEE. CDR3 length equals 14 residues. V lost 4 bases and J lost 3, with 10 bases in between. CDR3 coding DNA: TGTGCCAGCAGCCCGACAGGAGACACCGGGGAGCTGTTTTTT. Residues: CASSPTGDTGELFF.

The rearrangement uses TRBV20-1 and TRBJ2-1; 7 bases map to TRBD1. Germline trimming cut 4 bases from V and 3 bases from J; bases unmatched to any gene: 12. CDR1 and CDR2 from the germline V gene are DFQATT and SNEGSKA (reference sequence). This CDR3 is 16 amino acids long. The CDR3 DNA is TGCAGTGCTACCCTAAACCCCAGGGGGATCTACAATGAGCAGTTCTTC. Amino acid sequence: CSATLNPRGIYNEQFF.

V gene TRBV18 combines with J gene TRBJ2-7; 10 bases are shared with TRBD1. CDR1 KGHSH and CDR2 LQKENI come from the germline V gene. The ends lost 5 bases at V and 5 bases at J; junction bases unmatched: 6. The CDR3 runs 14 residues. The CDR3 region is CASSRDRGYDEQYF. CDR3 DNA: TGTGCCAGCTCAAGGGACAGGGGTTACGACGAGCAGTACTTC.

The rearrangement joins TRBV30 to TRBJ1-2; D gene uncertain. CDR1 and CDR2 from the germline V gene are GTSNPN and SVGIG (reference sequence). V lost 0 bases and J lost 5, with 10 bases in between. The CDR3 spans 13 residues. The chain's CDR3 is CAWSVTSEYGYTF. The CDR3, as DNA: TGTGCCTGGAGTGTAACATCCGAATATGGCTACACCTTC.

This sequence joins TRBV20-1 and TRBJ2-1; D may be TRBD2 (6 bases). Germline CDR1 DFQATT, CDR2 SNEGSKA (reference sequence). The V gene lost 5 bases and the J gene lost 3 bases, with 14 bases spanning the gap. The CDR3 length is 14 residues. The CDR3 region has the DNA TGCAGTGCTCGGGACTTTTCGGGCTACAATGAGCAGTTCTTC. Translated: CSARDFSGYNEQFF.

At least ten counts were recorded for this clonotype. The chain recombines TRBV12-3 or TRBV12-4 with TRBJ1-2; D gene ambiguous. V was pared by 5 bases and J by 8 bases, with 18 bases between. The CDR3 totals 14 residues. The CDR3 DNA sequence: TGTGCCAGCAGTCCACCGTCCGCCCCCAGAGGCTACACCTTC. It encodes CASSPPSAPRGYTF.

This clonotype showed up just a few times. This chain uses TRBV7-9 with TRBJ2-3, with 9 bases identical to TRBD2. The V and J ends lost 3 bases and 5 bases, in that order; junction bases with no gene match: 3. Per the germline V gene, CDR1 is SEHNR and CDR2 is FQNEAQ (reference sequence). The length of the CDR3 is 14 residues. The CDR3 region has the DNA TGTGCCAGCAGCTTTAGCGGGAGTGGAGATACGCAGTATTTT. Translating it yields CASSFSGSGDTQYF. Complete variable domain (other parts from reference TRBV7-9 and TRBJ2-3): DTGVSQNPRHKITKRGQNVTFRCDPISEHNRLYWYRQTLGQGPEFLTYFQNEAQLEKSRLLSDRFSAERPKGSFSTLEIQRTEQGDSAMYLCASSFSGSGDTQYFGPGTRLTVL.

The sample holds many counts of this clonotype. The gene calls are TRBV9 and TRBJ1-6, with D possibly TRBD1 on 6 matching bases. The V end was cut by 4 bases, the J end by 0 bases, with 14 bases between. The CDR3 is made up of 17 amino acids. The V gene's germline CDR1 is SGDLS and CDR2 YYNGEE. The CDR3 nucleotides read TGTGCCAGCAGCAAACGTCAGGGGTCCTCCTATAATTCACCCCTCCACTTT. Translated: CASSKRQGSSYNSPLHF.

About this clonotype: Relative to the germline gene, one junction end is altered; a read error may explain this. This sequence joins TRBV13 and TRBJ1-1; the D is unclear. The CDR3 has 12 residues. Germline V lookup: CDR1 PRHDT, CDR2 FYEKMQ (reference sequence). CDR3 protein: CASSSDSRSAFF. The CDR3 nucleotides read TGTGCTAGCAGCTCCGACTCGCGGTCAGCTTTCTTT.

This clonotype showed up many times. This sequence joins TRBV7-8 and TRBJ2-7, with D unclear. Germline CDR1 and CDR2: SGHVS and FQNEAQ. The CDR3 is 14 residues long. The ends were cut back, 1 base at V and 2 bases at J, with 9 bases in the middle. CDR3 nucleotides: TGTGCCAGCAGCTTAGTGGTCTCTACCTACGAGCAGTACTTC. Translating it yields CASSLVVSTYEQYF.

The CDR3 spells CASSLQGAGETQYF. The CDR3 DNA follows: TGCGCCAGCAGCTTACAGGGAGCTGGAGAGACCCAGTACTTC. The chain recombines TRBV5-1 with TRBJ2-5; perhaps TRBD1 as D (6 bases). Trimming removed 2 bases from V and 4 bases from J, with 12 bases in between. The CDR3 is 14 amino acids. Germline CDR1 and CDR2: SGHRS and YFSETQ. The variable domain in full, with the rest retrieved from reference TRBV5-1 and TRBJ2-5, is KAGVTQTPRYLIKTRGQQVTLSCSPISGHRSVSWYQQTPGQGLQFLFEYFSETQRNKGNFPGRFSGRQFSNSRSEMNVSTLELGDSALYLCASSLQGAGETQYFGPGTRLLVL.

The chain uses TRBV7-2 and TRBJ2-2; 7 bases match TRBD2. V lost 4 bases, J lost 1 base, and 12 bases stayed unmatched. Germline CDR1 reads SGHTA; CDR2 reads FQGNSA. The CDR3 covers 18 residues. CDR3 DNA: TGTGCCAGCAGCTCCCCCATCTGGTCTAGCGGGAACACCGGGGAGCTGTTTTTT. Protein sequence: CASSSPIWSSGNTGELFF. The full variable domain, with the rest looked up from reference TRBV7-2 and TRBJ2-2, is GAGVSQSPSNKVTEKGKDVELRCDPISGHTALYWYRQSLGQGLEFLIYFQGNSAPDKSGLPSDRFSAERTGGSVSTLTIQRTQQEDSAVYLCASSSPIWSSGNTGELFFGEGSRLTVL.

This clonotype was seen more than once but under ten times. The gene calls are TRBV14 and TRBJ1-1; D is uncertain. The CDR3 spans 12 residues. The V end was cut by 2 bases, the J end by 2 bases, with 3 bases between. The germline CDR1 and CDR2 sequences are SGHDN and FVKESK. CDR3 region: CASSQSNTEAFF. CDR3 bases: TGTGCCAGCAGCCAAAGTAACACTGAAGCTTTCTTT.

The rearrangement uses TRBV5-1 and TRBJ2-3; TRBD2 aligns across 7 bases. CDR1 SGHRS and CDR2 YFSETQ come from the germline V gene. CDR3 size: 16 residues. V was clipped by 1 base and J by 7 bases; unmatched bases: 12. CDR3 bases: TGCGCCAGCAGCTTGCCCTGGGATAGCGGGCGATATACGCAGTATTTT. Encoded protein: CASSLPWDSGRYTQYF.

This clonotype was counted ten times or more. The V and J genes are TRBV6-6 and TRBJ1-6, with 10 bases lining up with TRBD1. CDR1 MNHNY and CDR2 SVGAGI come from the germline V gene (reference sequence). J gave up 5 bases and V 4 bases, and 5 bases lay outside the gene matches. The CDR3 covers 16 residues. DNA for the CDR3: TGTGCCAGCAGTTCCGGGACAGGGGTCGATAATTCACCCCTCCACTTT. Translation: CASSSGTGVDNSPLHF.

V gene TRBV7-2 combines with J gene TRBJ1-1; D ambiguous. This CDR3 contains 13 residues. V gave up 5 bases and J gave up 3 bases, with 10 bases separating them. Germline lookup yields CDR1 SGHTA and CDR2 FQGNSA. The CDR3 sequence is CASSPMRDTEAFF. DNA for the CDR3: TGTGCCAGCAGCCCCATGAGGGACACTGAAGCTTTCTTT.

This clonotype was seen a handful of times. Here the CDR3 reads CASSLAQQGNTEAFF. The DNA of the CDR3 is TGTGCCAGCAGCTTGGCCCAACAGGGCAACACTGAAGCTTTCTTT. V is TRBV5-4 and J is TRBJ1-1, with a weak D call TRBD1 (6 bases). Germline V CDR1 and CDR2: SGHNT, YYREEE (reference sequence). The V end lost 0 bases, the J end lost 2 bases, and 11 bases lay between the germline ends. This CDR3 region has 15 residues.